This TCR beta chain was recorded in a study of identical twins (dated by TCRdb to about 2016). Background for the entire study: TCR alpha and beta repertoires from monozygotic twins, unrelated adults of various ages and cord blood were deep-sequenced to test whether fetal clonotypes persist. Replicate twin experiments were performed at different times using different library preparation protocols to rule out contamination. What the work shows at the level of the full study, not this receptor alone: Compared with coincidental sharing between unrelated individuals, an excess of low generation-probability sequences was observed among out-of-frame TCR alpha sequences shared between twins. The excess sharing between twins in beta out-of-frame sequences was weaker because fewer shared sequences reduced the signal-to-noise ratio. Abundant cord blood beta clonotypes had fewer insertions, young adult naive repertoires showed a similar but weaker trend, and memory repertoires showed no such trend. In monozygotic twins, out-of-frame TCR alpha sharing was systematically underestimated by recombination models, although the models agreed with sharing between unrelated individuals. Because the same donors could not be followed over many years, conclusions were based on cross-sectional statistical analysis. Zero-insertion analyses could be partly confounded by invariant T cells such as MAIT and iNKT, though diverse VJ usage argued against such confounding for most clonotypes.

Every donor in the study was a healthy Caucasian. Three pairs of female monozygotic twins, all aged about 18 to 29 years, were included in the twin cohort. Peripheral blood mononuclear cells were used as the source from which RNA for TCR libraries was isolated. Libraries were constructed by 5' RACE. Sequencing instrument: Illumina HiSeq 2000. A universal primer binding site was added through template switching, and the final cDNA carried a unique molecular identifier so that TCR cDNA molecules could be counted accurately. Specific primers in the conserved constant-segment region were used to synthesize first-strand cDNA for the TCR alpha and beta chains. To control for contamination, every cDNA library was double barcoded, receiving both a SMART-Mk sample barcode and Illumina barcodes. TruSeq adapter sequences, together with Illumina sample barcodes, were added in two successive PCR steps. The TCR alpha and beta cDNA libraries were sequenced on the Illumina HiSeq platform using custom primers. For the original study's pipeline: MiGEC was used to process raw reads and extract unique molecular identifiers, and MiXCR was used to find CDR3 positions. Recombination models were inferred per individual with the repgenHMM and IGoR tools using an EM algorithm. Shared clonotype analysis was performed with the tcR package in R, normalizing sharing by the product of cloneset sizes. To study raw recombination without the effects of thymic and clonal selection, out-of-frame nonproductive sequences were analyzed. TCRdb reworked the public reads: Q25 trimming with fastp, MiXCR clone assembly, productive beta chains retained. A single entry per CDR3 protein holds the most common genes and DNA from its merged rows. TCRdb, rather than the study authors, made the V and J calls. The table for this sample lists hundreds of thousands of distinct CDR3 sequences; 8.6% of them were counted only once. 0.98% of the sample lies in the top ten.

Ten or more counts support this clonotype. Its antigen has not been determined. Base quality data are lacking; no much larger clone is found one base away. Taken from cysteine to phenylalanine, the CDR3 has 19 residues. The DNA shown is the 57-base CDR3, in frame from base 1. The germline V gene encodes CDR1 LGHDT and CDR2 YNNKEL (reference sequence). Ends trimmed: V by 4 bases, J by 2 bases; bases unmatched to a gene: 14. These data also featured in a second study, about yellow fever vaccine responses in identical twins. Reported in the second study: The T cell response to vaccination in identical twins was reported by the authors to appear partly convergent and partly personalized. Focusing on identical twins, the study followed the T cell clones that responded to the vaccine, and did so with precision.

The sample was PBMCs. The V and J genes are TRBV3-1 and TRBJ2-7, with 13 junctional bases fitting TRBD2. The TCR was taken from a woman aged 18-29 years in good health. CDR3 sequence: CASSLPSRTSGGNPYEQYF. The sequence in DNA is TGTGCCAGCAGCCTGCCCAGTAGGACTAGCGGGGGTAACCCCTACGAGCAGTACTTC.